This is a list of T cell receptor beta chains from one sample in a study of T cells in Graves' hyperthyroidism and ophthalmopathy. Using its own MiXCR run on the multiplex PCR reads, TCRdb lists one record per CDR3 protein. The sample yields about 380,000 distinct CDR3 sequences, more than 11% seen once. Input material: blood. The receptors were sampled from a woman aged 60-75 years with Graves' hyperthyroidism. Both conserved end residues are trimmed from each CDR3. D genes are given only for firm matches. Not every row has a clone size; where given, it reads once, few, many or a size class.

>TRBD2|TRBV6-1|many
ASSYTGIAGASGTDTQY
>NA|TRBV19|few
ASSPVGNIQY
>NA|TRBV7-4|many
ASSSQSWDTEAF
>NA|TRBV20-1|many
SASFGGMVETQY
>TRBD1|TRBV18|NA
ASSPAGTGVTGELF
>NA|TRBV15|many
ATSRAGAKNIQY
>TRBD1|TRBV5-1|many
ASSLAGQGAF
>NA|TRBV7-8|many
ASSYPRSEQY
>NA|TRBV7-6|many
ASSPRTEYNEQF
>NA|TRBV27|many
ASSRSPQTGTRDEKLF
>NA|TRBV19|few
ASTPGDLTYGYT
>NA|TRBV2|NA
ASSDGAAQGTQY
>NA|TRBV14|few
ASSPSRVRGYT
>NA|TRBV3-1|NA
ASSLSGTGTQY
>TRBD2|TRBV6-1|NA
ASSRGSIYEQF
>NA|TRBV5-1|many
ASSSMSAGANNEQF
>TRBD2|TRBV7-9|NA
ASSFPRTSGSSTLNEQF
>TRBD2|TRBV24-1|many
ATSLAGGSNTGELF
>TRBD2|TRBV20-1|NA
SVGGSYTDTQY
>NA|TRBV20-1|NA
SVSADSSYEQY
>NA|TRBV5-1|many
ASSLAGTSTDTQY
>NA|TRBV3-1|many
ASSQLTGGEQF
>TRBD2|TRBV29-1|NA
SVAASGIAEQF
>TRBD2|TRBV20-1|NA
SALLAGRENIQY
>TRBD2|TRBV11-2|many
ASSGLAGDEQY
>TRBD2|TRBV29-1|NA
SVEPSGRVAETQY
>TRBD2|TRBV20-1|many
SATSGRSFREQY
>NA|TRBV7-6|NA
ASAGVPNSPLH
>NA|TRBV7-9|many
ASSLSSGPDEQF
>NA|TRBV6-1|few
ASSEAHVQTGADGYT
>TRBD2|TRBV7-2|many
ASRGWREVQETQY
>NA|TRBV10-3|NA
AISESGGTRTGYT
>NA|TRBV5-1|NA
ASSEDYYNEQF
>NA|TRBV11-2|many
ASSFPGELF
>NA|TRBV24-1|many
ATPPQGRVVSNQPQH
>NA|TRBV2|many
ASSQTQGSGEAF
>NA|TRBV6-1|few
ATVQGSGNTIY
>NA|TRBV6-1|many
ASSEPGGGVTEAF
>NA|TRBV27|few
ASSIRYPGNKGAF
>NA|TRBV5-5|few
ASSLGSVQRSRTEAF
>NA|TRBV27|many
ASSSRSQGYNSPLH
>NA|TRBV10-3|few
AIRKGLGMNTEAF
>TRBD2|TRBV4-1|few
ASSQDSSGLAGGAFGDTQY
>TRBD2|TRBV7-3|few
ASSLVGGGIEQY
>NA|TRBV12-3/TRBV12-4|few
ASSLTGAPGNTIY
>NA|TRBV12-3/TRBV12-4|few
ASSPRIPETQY
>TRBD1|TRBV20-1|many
SARAGTGTYRYEQY
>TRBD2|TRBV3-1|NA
ASSRTGTSGNLLRGRQF
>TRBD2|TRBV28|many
ASSLAGRTRRSEQF
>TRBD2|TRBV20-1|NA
SARGGLADSYEQY
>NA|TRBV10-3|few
AIRPGTQNEQF
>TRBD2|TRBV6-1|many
ASGWTSGGQETQY
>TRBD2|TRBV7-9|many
ASSPGEGSYNEQF
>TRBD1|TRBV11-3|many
ASSLAIGTGGEKLF
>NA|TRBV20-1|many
SIRMSYNEQF